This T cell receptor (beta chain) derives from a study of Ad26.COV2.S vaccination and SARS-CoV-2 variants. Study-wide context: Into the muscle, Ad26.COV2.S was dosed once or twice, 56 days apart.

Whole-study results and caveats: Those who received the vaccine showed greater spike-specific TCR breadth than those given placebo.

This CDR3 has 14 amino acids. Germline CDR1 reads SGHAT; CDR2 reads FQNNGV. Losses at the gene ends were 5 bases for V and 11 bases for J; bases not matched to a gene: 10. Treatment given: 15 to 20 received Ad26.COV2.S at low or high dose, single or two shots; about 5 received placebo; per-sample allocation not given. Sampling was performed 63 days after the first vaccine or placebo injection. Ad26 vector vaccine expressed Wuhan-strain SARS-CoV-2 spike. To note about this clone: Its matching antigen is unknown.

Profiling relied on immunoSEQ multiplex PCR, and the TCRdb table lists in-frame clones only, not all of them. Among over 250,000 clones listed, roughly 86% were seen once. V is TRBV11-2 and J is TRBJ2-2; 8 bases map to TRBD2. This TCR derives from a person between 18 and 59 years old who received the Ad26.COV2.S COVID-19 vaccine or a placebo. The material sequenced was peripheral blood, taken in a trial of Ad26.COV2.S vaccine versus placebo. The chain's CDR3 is CASSLRTSLSELFF. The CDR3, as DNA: TGTGCCAGCAGCCTTCGGACTAGCCTGAGTGAGCTGTTTTTT.